The 15 T cell receptor beta chains in this list originate from one sample, sequenced in a study of CD8+CD57+ T cells in acquired aplastic anemia. Sequencing involved patients with CD8+CD57+ cell expansion previously shown by flow cytometry. Genomic DNA templated the TCR beta VDJ and CDR3 profiling. TCRdb reprocessed the reads via MiXCR and lists one record per CDR3 protein. In the table there are roughly 240,000 distinct CDR3 sequences, approximately 45% of which are singletons. Sequenced: sorted CD4+, CD8+, or CD8+CD57+ T cells (not recorded which) from PBMCs. These receptors came from a human donor with aplastic anemia.

The chain carries TRBV10-3 and TRBJ2-7; D is possibly TRBD1 (5 bases). Per the germline V gene, CDR1 is ENHRY and CDR2 is SYGVKD. The CDR3 consists of 14 residues. V gave up 10 bases and J gave up 3 bases, with 19 bases separating them. This chain's CDR3 is CATQRGQGVYEQYF. The CDR3 region has the DNA TGTGCCACCCAGCGCGGACAAGGGGTCTACGAGCAGTACTTC.

This clonotype was seen repeatedly, ten times or more. CDR3 protein: CASSLARSPGSNQPQHF. The CDR3 nucleotides are TGTGCCAGCAGCTTAGCGCGAAGCCCGGGTAGCAATCAGCCCCAGCATTTT. This chain joins TRBV7-2 and TRBJ1-5; D is ambiguous. This CDR3 contains 17 residues. CDR1 is SGHTA and CDR2 is FQGNSA in the germline V gene. Trimming took off 0 bases at V and 0 bases at J, with 12 bases between the two ends.

In this sample, this clonotype turned up many times. The chain employs TRBV6-4 and TRBJ1-2; 7 bases are a match to TRBD1. V trimming: 9 bases; J trimming: 0 bases; junction bases outside the gene matches: 10. The germline CDR1 and CDR2 sequences are MRHNA and SNTAGT. The CDR3 has 15 residues. CDR3 residues: CASRDRELPNYGYTF. DNA for the CDR3: TGTGCCAGTAGAGACAGGGAACTCCCTAACTATGGCTACACCTTC.

In regard to this clonotype: This sequence may be a read error, since a much larger clone differs from it by one base. V is TRBV12-3 or TRBV12-4 and J is TRBJ1-2; tentatively, D is TRBD1 (6 bases). Trimming took off 3 bases at V and 2 bases at J, with 13 bases between the two ends. The CDR3 length is 15 residues. The CDR3 DNA sequence: TGTGCCAGCAGTTTTAGACCGGACAGCAACTATGGCTACACCTTC. Protein product: CASSFRPDSNYGYTF.

For this clonotype: The junction departs from germline at one end; a sequencing error may be responsible. The CDR3 sequence is CASSPSKHLGREQCF. CDR3 sequence (DNA): TGTGCCAGCAGTCCATCGAAGCACCTTGGGAGGGAGCAGTGCTTC. The chain is built from TRBV27 and TRBJ2-7; TRBD2 agrees at 7 bases. The CDR3 totals 15 residues. The germline gives CDR1 MNHEY, CDR2 SMNVEV (reference sequence).

J is TRBJ2-3 and V is TRBV6-4, with D perhaps matching TRBD2 (6 bases). CDR3 length: 18 amino acids. CDR1 is MRHNA and CDR2 is SNTAGT in the germline V gene. V was clipped by 5 bases and J by 1 base, with 22 bases between them. The CDR3 DNA is TGTGCCAGCAGTCACGGAAGCGACGGGGGTAGTGGCACAGATACGCAGTATTTT. This encodes CASSHGSDGGSGTDTQYF.

The CDR3 loop is CSVVGEEESTEAFF. Written as DNA, the CDR3 is TGCAGCGTTGTTGGGGAGGAAGAGAGCACTGAAGCTTTCTTT. The rearrangement joins TRBV29-1 to TRBJ1-1; the D is unclear. There are 14 residues in the CDR3. V lost 4 bases, J lost 4 bases, and 16 bases lay in between. Germline CDR1 is SQVTM and CDR2 is ANQGSEA.

The chain links TRBV20-1 to TRBJ1-1; D is ambiguous. Germline V gene lookup returns CDR1 DFQATT and CDR2 SNEGSKA (reference sequence). The CDR3 has 12 residues. Deletions cut 6 bases from V and 2 bases from J, with 10 bases between. This CDR3 reads CSALQQNTEAFF. The CDR3 DNA sequence: TGCAGTGCATTACAGCAAAACACTGAAGCTTTCTTT.

V gene TRBV24-1 combines with J gene TRBJ2-6; the D is unclear. Trimming left V 3 bases short and J 3 bases short, with 8 bases between. There are 15 residues in the CDR3. Germline V CDR1 and CDR2: KGHDR, SFDVKD. Here the CDR3 reads CATSDTGFGANVLTF. The DNA for the CDR3 is TGTGCCACCAGTGATACTGGGTTTGGGGCCAACGTCCTGACTTTC.

This clonotype was detected ten times or more. The chain combines TRBV19 with TRBJ2-2; D gene ambiguous. Germline loops: CDR1 LNHDA, CDR2 SQIVND (reference sequence). The V and J ends lost 8 bases and 3 bases respectively, with 13 bases between them. This CDR3 is 14 amino acids long. The CDR3 spells CASSQIPDTGELFF. The CDR3 coding sequence is TGTGCCAGTTCACAGATTCCGGACACCGGGGAGCTGTTTTTT.

This clonotype was seen a single time. V and J are TRBV7-3 and TRBJ1-1, with D possibly TRBD1 on 5 matching bases. Trimming cost V 1 base and J 8 bases, with 11 bases left between them. CDR3 length: 13 residues. CDR1 is SGHTA, CDR2 FQGTGA, per germline. The CDR3 region has the DNA TGTGCCAGCAGCTTAAGCTGGGGGAAAGAAGCTTTCTTT. Encoded protein: CASSLSWGKEAFF.

This clonotype was seen ten or more times. The V and J genes are TRBV7-8 and TRBJ2-7; D might be TRBD1 (6 bases). The CDR3 runs 13 residues. Deletions cut 3 bases from V and 3 bases from J, with 9 bases between. The germline CDR1 and CDR2 sequences are SGHVS and FQNEAQ. CDR3 DNA sequence: TGTGCCAGCAGCTTGGGGGCTAACTACGAGCAGTACTTC. Its protein is CASSLGANYEQYF.

This clonotype occurred many times. V is TRBV4-3 and J is TRBJ2-1, with TRBD2 identical over 13 bases. This CDR3 region has 15 residues. With V trimmed by 3 bases and J by 7 bases, 3 bases remained unmatched. Germline V gene data show CDR1 as LGHNA and CDR2 as YSLEER. The CDR3 reads CASSQTSGGLNEQFF. In DNA form, the CDR3 reads TGCGCCAGCAGCCAGACTAGCGGGGGGTTAAATGAGCAGTTCTTC.

As for this clonotype: Relative to the germline gene, one junction end is altered; a read error may explain this. The chain links TRBV12-5 to TRBJ2-1, with D tentatively TRBD2 (6 bases). Germline V gene data show CDR1 as LGHNT and CDR2 as FRNRAP. The CDR3 totals 17 residues. The CDR3 DNA follows: TGTGCTAGTGGTCAAGACGTACCGGAGGGCCCCTACAATGAGCAGCTCTTC. Residues: CASGQDVPEGPYNEQLF.

This clonotype has a single count. The V and J genes are TRBV7-9 and TRBJ2-7; the match to TRBD2 covers 11 bases. V shed 5 bases and J 5 bases; nucleotides not matched to a gene: 8. Germline V gene sequence: CDR1 SEHNR, CDR2 FQNEAQ (reference sequence). The CDR3 length is 15 residues. CDR3 nucleotide sequence: TGTGCCAGCAGCCAAACTAGCGGGGGTATCGACGAGCAGTACTTC. Encoded protein: CASSQTSGGIDEQYF.